This passage covers 10 T cell receptor beta chains from one sample sequenced in a study of cytomegalovirus exposure and HLA in healthy donors. This PCR relied on a set of 60 Vbeta primers and 13 Jbeta primers. The data were produced by immunoSEQ multiplex PCR, yet TCRdb's version contains in-frame clones alone and is incomplete. The sample has fewer than 250,000 clones; 82% are singletons. The sample comprised PBMCs. These receptors were obtained from a man aged 35-49 years in good health and CMV-seropositive.

The chain couples TRBV4-1 to TRBJ2-7; TRBD2 matches 7 bases. Germline V gene lookup returns CDR1 MGHRA and CDR2 YSYEKL. V shed 0 bases and J 0 bases; nucleotides not matched to a gene: 5. This CDR3 has 16 residues. DNA for the CDR3: TGCGCCAGCAGCCAAGATCCGCGGGAGCCCTCCTACGAGCAGTACGTC. It translates to CASSQDPREPSYEQYV.

The gene calls are TRBV11-2 and TRBJ2-1, with 8 bases lining up with TRBD2. Losses at the gene ends were 2 bases for V and 7 bases for J; bases not matched to a gene: 16. The CDR3 length is 18 residues. The germline V gene has CDR1 SGHAT and CDR2 FQNNGV. The CDR3 nucleotides are TGTGCCAGCAGCTTAAATCCTAACCTAGGACTAGCCATTAATGAGCAGTTCTTC. Encoded protein: CASSLNPNLGLAINEQFF.

The chain recombines TRBV6-1 with TRBJ2-7; 11 nucleotides line up with TRBD1. CDR1 and CDR2 (germline): MNHNS, SASEGT. The CDR3 runs to 15 residues. The V segment lost 6 bases and the J segment 3 bases; nucleotides outside the gene matches: 7. CDR3 coding DNA: TGTGCCAGCAGCCTTGGACAGGGGGCTTTCTACGAGCAGTACGTC. This encodes CASSLGQGAFYEQYV.

V usage is TRBV9 and J usage is TRBJ2-2, with D perhaps matching TRBD1 (6 bases). The length of the CDR3 is 14 residues. The V end was cut by 0 bases, the J end by 9 bases, with 12 bases between. The germline V gene has CDR1 SGDLS and CDR2 YYNGEE. CDR3 region: CASSVDVGAWELFF. The DNA for the CDR3 is TGTGCCAGCAGCGTAGATGTGGGGGCCTGGGAGCTGTTTTTT. Full variable domain (remainder filled in from reference TRBV9 and TRBJ2-2): DSGVTQTPKHLITATGQRVTLRCSPRSGDLSVYWYQQSLDQGLQFLIQYYNGEERAKGNILERFSAQQFPDLHSELNLSSLELGDSALYFCASSVDVGAWELFFGEGSRLTVL.

This CDR3 reads CASSLAGTVNQPQHF. The CDR3 DNA reads as TGTGCCAGCAGCTTAGCCGGGACAGTCAATCAGCCCCAGCATTTT. V is TRBV7-2 and J is TRBJ1-5; 7 bases are a match to TRBD1. This CDR3 is 15 amino acids long. The trim removed 0 bases at V and 3 bases at J, leaving 2 bases unmatched. The germline V gene has CDR1 SGHTA and CDR2 FQGNSA.

A single count supports this clone. This CDR3 is also generated by other DNA sequences in the sample. This rearrangement joins TRBV10-3 to TRBJ2-1; TRBD1 matches at 12 bases. Losses at the gene ends were 2 bases for V and 8 bases for J; bases not matched to a gene: 4. The V gene's germline CDR1 is ENHRY and CDR2 SYGVKD. The CDR3 runs 15 residues. The CDR3 sequence is CAISEPGQGADEQFF. In nucleotides, the CDR3 is TGTGCCATCAGTGAGCCGGGACAGGGGGCGGATGAGCAGTTCTTC.

This clone was counted a single time. V and J are TRBV11-2 and TRBJ2-7, with D perhaps TRBD1 (5 bases). The CDR3 extends over 16 amino acids. Germline-derived CDR1 and CDR2 are SGHAT and FQNNGV. Trimming shortened V by 4 bases and J by 0 bases, and 16 bases separated the two germline ends. CDR3 region: CASSSGWGLSSYEQYV. CDR3 coding DNA: TGTGCCAGCAGCTCAGGGTGGGGCTTGAGCTCCTACGAGCAGTACGTC.

The chain is built from TRBV19 and TRBJ2-6; 9 positions agree with TRBD1. Per the germline V gene, CDR1 is LNHDA and CDR2 is SQIVND (reference sequence). The V gene end was trimmed by 5 bases and the J gene end by 2 bases; junction bases not matched to a gene: 4. The CDR3 is 16 amino acids. CDR3 amino acids: CASSFGQGTGANVLTF. The CDR3 nucleotides read TGTGCCAGTAGTTTCGGACAGGGGACTGGGGCCAACGTCCTGACTTTC.

The chain employs TRBV5-4 and TRBJ2-1; 10 bases map to TRBD2. CDR1 and CDR2 (germline): SGHNT, YYREEE (reference sequence). This CDR3 has 17 amino acids. The junction had 7 bases not matched to a gene; V was cut back by 4 bases and J by 0 bases. The CDR3 protein is CASSHTPSGSSYNEQFF. Written as DNA, the CDR3 is TGTGCCAGCAGCCACACCCCTAGCGGGAGCTCCTACAATGAGCAGTTCTTC.

The chain is built from TRBV7-6 and TRBJ2-5; weak D call: TRBD2 (7 bases). The CDR3 spans 15 residues. V shed 6 bases and J shed 5 bases, with 19 bases lying between them. Germline CDR1 is SGHVS and CDR2 is FNYEAQ. For the CDR3, the DNA is TGTGCCAGCAGGGACAGCGGGACCATCGAGGAGACCCAGTACTTC. It is translated as CASRDSGTIEETQYF.